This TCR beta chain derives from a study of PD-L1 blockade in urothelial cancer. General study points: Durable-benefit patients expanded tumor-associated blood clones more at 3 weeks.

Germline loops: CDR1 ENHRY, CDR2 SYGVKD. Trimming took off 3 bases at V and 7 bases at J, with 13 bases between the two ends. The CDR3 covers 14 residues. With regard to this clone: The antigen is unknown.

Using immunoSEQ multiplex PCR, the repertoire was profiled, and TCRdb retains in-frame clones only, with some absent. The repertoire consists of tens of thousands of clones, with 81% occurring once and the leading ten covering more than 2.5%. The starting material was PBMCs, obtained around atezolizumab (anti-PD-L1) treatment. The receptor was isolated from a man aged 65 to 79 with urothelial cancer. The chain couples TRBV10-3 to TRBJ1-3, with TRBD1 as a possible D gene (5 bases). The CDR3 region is CAISEPRAANTIYF. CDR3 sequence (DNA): TGTGCCATCAGTGAACCCAGGGCAGCGAACACCATATATTTT.